These 19 T cell receptor beta chains were all obtained from the same sample, sequenced in a study of T-cell memory formation after mild COVID-19. TCRdb fed the 5' RACE reads into MiXCR, producing one record per CDR3 protein. The sample records approximately 350,000 distinct CDR3 sequences, under 15% being singletons. The specimen was PBMCs or a T cell subset sorted from them (not recorded which). These receptors originate from a man aged 18 to 29 who had mild COVID-19 (a few samples of this study predate the infection). Cell type and time point are not known.

This chain joins TRBV4-2 and TRBJ1-5; weak D call: TRBD1 (6 bases). Trimming took off 0 bases at V and 2 bases at J, with 11 bases between the two ends. CDR1 and CDR2 from the germline V gene are LGHNA and YNFKEQ. This CDR3 spans 16 amino acids. CDR3 amino acids: CASSQDKAGGNQPQHF. Written as DNA, the CDR3 is TGTGCCAGCAGCCAAGATAAGGCAGGGGGCAATCAGCCCCAGCATTTT.

The table lists this clonotype with many counts. The chain combines TRBV5-6 with TRBJ2-3; D gene unclear. The CDR3 has 17 residues. Germline-derived CDR1 and CDR2 are SGHDT and YYEEEE. Between the trimmed V and J ends, which lost 1 base and 0 bases, there was a span of 15 bases. CDR3 loop: CASSLSVSQISTDTQYF. Written as DNA, the CDR3 is TGTGCCAGCAGCTTGAGCGTGAGCCAGATTAGCACAGATACGCAGTATTTT. Combining the CDR3 with reference TRBV5-6 and TRBJ2-3 gives the whole variable domain DAGVTQSPTHLIKTRGQQVTLRCSPKSGHDTVSWYQQALGQGPQFIFQYYEEEERQRGNFPDRFSGHQFPNYSSELNVNALLLGDSALYLCASSLSVSQISTDTQYFGPGTRLTVL.

This clonotype was observed a handful of times. This chain links TRBV5-5 with TRBJ1-2; 11 positions match TRBD1. Germline-derived CDR1 and CDR2 are SGHKS and YYEKEE (reference sequence). The CDR3 spans 16 residues. The V and J ends lost 5 bases and 4 bases, in that order; junction bases with no gene match: 10. The CDR3 DNA reads as TGTGCCAGCAGGCTACCGGGACAGGGGGATAGCTATGGCTACACCTTC. It translates to CASRLPGQGDSYGYTF.

The rearrangement uses TRBV4-1 and TRBJ2-5, with 8 bases aligning to TRBD2. The V segment lost 1 base and the J segment 1 base; nucleotides outside the gene matches: 8. This CDR3 has 17 amino acids. Germline CDR1 and CDR2: MGHRA and YSYEKL. The CDR3 protein is CASSQVPAGGPQETQYF. DNA for the CDR3: TGCGCCAGCAGCCAAGTTCCGGCGGGGGGCCCCCAAGAGACCCAGTACTTC.

This clonotype has more than one count but fewer than ten. The CDR3 nucleotides read TGTGCCACCAGTGATACTAGACAGGGACTTAACTATGGCTACACCTTC. Translation gives CATSDTRQGLNYGYTF. The rearrangement uses TRBV24-1 and TRBJ1-2, with 7 bases matching TRBD1. Germline CDR1 KGHDR, CDR2 SFDVKD. The CDR3 totals 16 residues. After removal of 3 bases from V and 1 base from J, the junction contained 7 bases not matched to a gene.

This clonotype was counted only a few times. The junction does not match germline at one end; this may be a read error. The chain couples TRBV4-3 to TRBJ2-5, with TRBD2 matching over 12 bases. CDR1 is LGHNA, CDR2 YSLEER, per germline. The CDR3 loop spans 18 amino acids. The chain's CDR3 is CVSSQLLAGGLVQETQYF. CDR3 bases: TGCGTCAGCAGCCAGCTCCTAGCGGGGGGGCTGGTCCAAGAGACCCAGTACTTC.

This clonotype was counted between two and nine times. The chain joins TRBV4-1 to TRBJ2-4; TRBD2 matches at 14 bases. Trimming removed 0 bases from V and 8 bases from J; junction bases left unmatched: 6. The V gene's germline CDR1 is MGHRA and CDR2 YSYEKL. The CDR3 consists of 17 residues. The CDR3 region has the DNA TGCGCCAGCAGCCAAGAGGGACTAGCGGGGGCCGGGGACATTCAGTACTTC. It is translated as CASSQEGLAGAGDIQYF.

This clonotype was seen repeatedly, ten times or more. The chain employs TRBV7-9 and TRBJ2-3; TRBD2 aligns across 7 bases. The CDR3 runs to 12 residues. Losses at the gene ends were 4 bases for V and 6 bases for J; bases not matched to a gene: 1. Germline-derived CDR1 and CDR2 are SEHNR and FQNEAQ (reference sequence). CDR3 sequence: CASSYGGDTQYF. CDR3 nucleotides: TGTGCCAGCAGCTACGGGGGGGATACGCAGTATTTT. The variable domain in full, completed from reference TRBV7-9 and TRBJ2-3, reads DTGVSQNPRHKITKRGQNVTFRCDPISEHNRLYWYRQTLGQGPEFLTYFQNEAQLEKSRLLSDRFSAERPKGSFSTLEIQRTEQGDSAMYLCASSYGGDTQYFGPGTRLTVL.

This clonotype is a singleton in its sample. This chain joins TRBV9 and TRBJ1-5, with a possible D match to TRBD1 (5 bases). Germline V gene lookup returns CDR1 SGDLS and CDR2 YYNGEE. The CDR3 covers 13 residues. V lost 10 bases, J lost 4 bases, and 15 bases lay in between. The chain's CDR3 is CASAGTPNQPQHF. The CDR3, as DNA: TGTGCCTCGGCCGGGACCCCGAATCAGCCCCAGCATTTT.

This clonotype was detected only a few times. This chain links TRBV4-3 with TRBJ1-1; D gene ambiguous. Germline loops: CDR1 LGHNA, CDR2 YSLEER. The CDR3 is made up of 13 amino acids. V shed 7 bases and J shed 0 bases, with 9 bases lying between them. The DNA for the CDR3 is TGCGCCAGCAACCGCGGGATGAACACTGAAGCTTTCTTT. The encoded protein is CASNRGMNTEAFF.

The rearrangement uses TRBV20-1 and TRBJ2-2; 7 bases are shared with TRBD2. This CDR3 has 16 amino acids. J was trimmed by 7 bases and V by 3 bases; bases with no gene match: 14. Germline values: CDR1 DFQATT, CDR2 SNEGSKA (reference sequence). The CDR3 coding sequence is TGCAGTGCTAGCCCTCCTCGATTCGGGGGGTACGGGGAGCTGTTTTTT. It yields the protein CSASPPRFGGYGELFF.

The chain couples TRBV20-1 to TRBJ2-1; no clear D. Per germline, CDR1 DFQATT and CDR2 SNEGSKA (reference sequence). The CDR3 length is 12 residues. Trimming shortened V by 3 bases and J by 7 bases, and 10 bases separated the two germline ends. The CDR3 region is CSASGPGNEQFF. In DNA form, the CDR3 reads TGCAGTGCTAGTGGCCCTGGGAATGAGCAGTTCTTC.

CDR3 sequence reads: CASSIRLSGAEQYF. The CDR3 nucleotides read TGTGCCAGTAGTATACGACTTTCTGGGGCCGAGCAGTACTTC. The chain recombines TRBV19 with TRBJ2-7, with D perhaps TRBD1 (5 bases). V lost 2 bases to trimming and J lost 6 bases, with 14 bases between them. Germline V gene lookup returns CDR1 LNHDA and CDR2 SQIVND (reference sequence). The CDR3 has 14 residues. Based on the CDR3 plus reference TRBV19 and TRBJ2-7, the full variable domain is DGGITQSPKYLFRKEGQNVTLSCEQNLNHDAMYWYRQDPGQGLRLIYYSQIVNDFQKGDIAEGYSVSREKKESFPLTVTSAQKNPTAFYLCASSIRLSGAEQYFGPGTRLTVT.

For the CDR3, the DNA is TGCAGTGCTAGTGGGGACGTGAACACTGAAGCTTTCTTT. This translates into CSASGDVNTEAFF. V is TRBV20-1 and J is TRBJ1-1; the D gene is possibly TRBD1 (5 bases). V shed 3 bases and J shed 0 bases, with 8 bases lying between them. This CDR3 region has 13 residues. In germline, CDR1 is DFQATT, CDR2 SNEGSKA (reference sequence).

This clonotype occurred many times. The chain combines TRBV5-1 with TRBJ2-1; 13 positions match TRBD2. CDR1 and CDR2 from the germline V gene are SGHRS and YFSETQ. Trimming took 4 bases from V and 10 from J; bases not matched to a gene: 5. CDR3 length: 14 amino acids. CDR3 bases: TGCGCCAGCAGCCTCGGGACTAGCGGGGCCGAGCAGTTCTTC. Amino acids: CASSLGTSGAEQFF.

The rearrangement joins TRBV29-1 to TRBJ2-2; 11 nucleotides line up with TRBD2. CDR1 and CDR2 (germline): SQVTM, ANQGSEA. V shed 2 bases and J 7 bases; nucleotides not matched to a gene: 6. The CDR3 is made up of 15 amino acids. CDR3 coding DNA: TGCAGCGTTGAATTTAGCGGGGGGGCAGACGGGGAGCTGTTTTTT. Encoded protein: CSVEFSGGADGELFF.

This clonotype showed up many times. This chain connects TRBV10-3 to TRBJ2-3; the match to TRBD2 covers 10 bases. This CDR3 is built from 16 residues. Germline CDR1 and CDR2: ENHRY and SYGVKD. J gave up 2 bases and V 4 bases, and 6 bases lay outside the gene matches. The CDR3 DNA sequence: TGTGCCATCAGTGGCTCTAGCGGGGGTTACACAGATACGCAGTATTTT. Residues: CAISGSSGGYTDTQYF.

The gene calls are TRBV6-5 and TRBJ2-5, with D unresolved. The germline V and J ends were trimmed by 5 bases and 7 bases, with 8 bases remaining between them. CDR1 is MNHEY and CDR2 is SVGAGI in the germline V gene. CDR3 length: 11 residues. In DNA, the CDR3 is TGTGCCAGCAGTCGGTACCCGACCCAGTACTTC. It translates to CASSRYPTQYF.

This clonotype has a count of ten or more. The CDR3 spells CASSFGAGTFVGYTF. CDR3 bases: TGTGCCAGCAGCTTTGGGGCAGGGACATTCGTTGGCTACACCTTC. The chain couples TRBV7-9 to TRBJ1-2; perhaps TRBD1 as D (6 bases). This CDR3 comprises 15 residues. Germline V gene data show CDR1 as SEHNR and CDR2 as FQNEAQ (reference sequence). V shed 3 bases and J shed 7 bases, with 18 bases lying between them.